This is a list of T cell receptor beta chains from one sample in a study of T cell responses to AZD1222 COVID-19 vaccine. Assay: immunoSEQ multiplex PCR; the TCRdb copy retains only in-frame clones and omits some. This sample has 60,000 to 75,000 clones, with about 80% found just once. Sequenced here: peripheral blood, sampled 28 days after the second AZD1222 dose. The receptors derive from an adult who received the AZD1222 COVID-19 vaccine. Both conserved end residues are part of each CDR3. The D gene is left open where the match is weak. Expanded clones are given a class, and other clones once, few, many or no size at all.

CDR3nt: TGTGCCAGCAGCCTCGTTTTGGGGGGCAGAGTAAACTATGGCTACACCTTC; CDR3aa: CASSLVLGGRVNYGYTF; d_gene: NA; abundance: NA; j_gene: TRBJ1-2; v_gene: TRBV7-9
CDR3nt: TGTGCCCCCCCCCACCACGACTGGGGGACAGGCAAACCTTACGAGCAGTACTTC; CDR3aa: CAPPHHDWGTGKPYEQYF; d_gene: TRBD1; abundance: NA; j_gene: TRBJ2-7; v_gene: TRBV4-2
CDR3nt: TGTGCCAGCAGCCCGGGACAGGGGGCAAAGGAGCAGTACTTC; CDR3aa: CASSPGQGAKEQYF; d_gene: TRBD1; abundance: NA; j_gene: TRBJ2-7; v_gene: TRBV6-6
CDR3nt: TGCAGTGCTAGTTCGGACGGAACTAGCACAGATACGCAGTATTTT; CDR3aa: CSASSDGTSTDTQYF; d_gene: NA; abundance: NA; j_gene: TRBJ2-3; v_gene: TRBV20-1
CDR3nt: TGTGCCAGCAGTAAGACCGACATTCAGTACTTC; CDR3aa: CASSKTDIQYF; d_gene: NA; abundance: NA; j_gene: TRBJ2-4; v_gene: TRBV6-6
CDR3nt: TGTGCCAGCAGCCGGGGGGAGTCCGGGGAGCTGTTTTTT; CDR3aa: CASSRGESGELFF; d_gene: TRBD2; abundance: NA; j_gene: TRBJ2-2; v_gene: TRBV5-4
CDR3nt: TGTGCCAGCTCACCGGGGCAGGGGGCTAATTCACCCCTCCACTTT; CDR3aa: CASSPGQGANSPLHF; d_gene: TRBD1; abundance: NA; j_gene: TRBJ1-6; v_gene: TRBV18
CDR3nt: TGTGCCAGCTCACCCCTCCTGGACAGCCCCGGGGCCAACGTCCTGACTTTC; CDR3aa: CASSPLLDSPGANVLTF; d_gene: NA; abundance: NA; j_gene: TRBJ2-6; v_gene: TRBV18
CDR3nt: TGCAGTGCTATATCAGGGTACGAGCAGTACTTC; CDR3aa: CSAISGYEQYF; d_gene: NA; abundance: NA; j_gene: TRBJ2-7; v_gene: TRBV20-1
CDR3nt: TGTGCCAGCAGCGGGACAGGGGGCTGGGGGACCCAGTACTTC; CDR3aa: CASSGTGGWGTQYF; d_gene: TRBD1; abundance: NA; j_gene: TRBJ2-5; v_gene: TRBV28
CDR3nt: TGTGCCAGCAGACTTAGCGGGGGAGAGACCCAGTACTTC; CDR3aa: CASRLSGGETQYF; d_gene: TRBD2; abundance: NA; j_gene: TRBJ2-5; v_gene: TRBV12-3/TRBV12-4
CDR3nt: TGCAGCGTTACCCAGACAGGGGGTCAGCCCCAGCATTTT; CDR3aa: CSVTQTGGQPQHF; d_gene: TRBD1; abundance: NA; j_gene: TRBJ1-5; v_gene: TRBV29-1
CDR3nt: TGTGCCAGCTGCACGCCGGGACAGGGGAAAAAAAAACTGTTTTTT; CDR3aa: CASCTPGQGKKKLFF; d_gene: TRBD1; abundance: few; j_gene: TRBJ1-4; v_gene: TRBV27
CDR3nt: TGCGCCAGCAGCTTGACGAGTGGGGGCGGTGAAAAACTGTTTTTT; CDR3aa: CASSLTSGGGEKLFF; d_gene: NA; abundance: NA; j_gene: TRBJ1-4; v_gene: TRBV5-1
CDR3nt: TGTGCCAGCAGTTTAGGGGGGGCCAATCAGCCCCAGCATTTT; CDR3aa: CASSLGGANQPQHF; d_gene: NA; abundance: NA; j_gene: TRBJ1-5; v_gene: TRBV27
CDR3nt: TGTGCCAGCAGCTTACGGGCAAAAGGGAATTCACCCCTCCACTTT; CDR3aa: CASSLRAKGNSPLHF; d_gene: NA; abundance: NA; j_gene: TRBJ1-6; v_gene: TRBV11-2
CDR3nt: TGTGCCAGCAGCTATCACAGGACTCGTTATAATTCACCCCTCCACTTT; CDR3aa: CASSYHRTRYNSPLHF; d_gene: NA; abundance: NA; j_gene: TRBJ1-6; v_gene: TRBV3-1/TRBV3-2
CDR3nt: TGTGCCACCAGCAGAGTAGGCGACGGGATCGAAAATCAGCCCCAGCATTTT; CDR3aa: CATSRVGDGIENQPQHF; d_gene: NA; abundance: once; j_gene: TRBJ1-5; v_gene: TRBV15
CDR3nt: TGTGCCAGCAGTTTCTTAAGAGGCCAAGAGACCCAGTACTTC; CDR3aa: CASSFLRGQETQYF; d_gene: NA; abundance: once; j_gene: TRBJ2-5; v_gene: TRBV28
CDR3nt: TGTGCCAGCGCACCCATAGGAATTCACACTGAAGCTTTCTTT; CDR3aa: CASAPIGIHTEAFF; d_gene: NA; abundance: once; j_gene: TRBJ1-1; v_gene: TRBV7-2
CDR3nt: TGTGCCATCAGTTTGCGGACAGGGGGCGAAGTCGGGGAGCTGTTTTTT; CDR3aa: CAISLRTGGEVGELFF; d_gene: TRBD1; abundance: NA; j_gene: TRBJ2-2; v_gene: TRBV10-3
CDR3nt: TGCGCCAGCAGCTTGGTCGCCACAGGGGCCACTGAAGCTTTCTTT; CDR3aa: CASSLVATGATEAFF; d_gene: TRBD1; abundance: NA; j_gene: TRBJ1-1; v_gene: TRBV5-1